This section outlines one T cell receptor (beta chain) sequence together with its context. The target antigen is unknown. Regions amplified from RNA transcripts were the TCR beta CDR3 regions. When the TCR CDR3 underwent first-round RT-PCR, the HTBI primer set was used. TCRdb fed the multiplex PCR reads into MiXCR, producing one record per CDR3 protein. The data hold around 420,000 distinct CDR3 sequences, with roughly an eighth observed a single time. Trimming stripped 3 bases from V and 5 bases from J, with 10 bases between. CDR1 is DFQATT, CDR2 SNEGSKA, per germline (reference sequence). The CDR3 loop spans 13 amino acids. Isolation of PBMCs was performed on around 9.4 ml fresh peripheral blood. The sample belongs to a study of T cells in Graves' hyperthyroidism and ophthalmopathy. Findings and limits, study-wide: In validation, the model predicted ophthalmopathy. These predictions came a median roughly 6.5 months before onset. Most thyroid-expanded clonotypes above 0.001 were also found in blood.

The chain links TRBV20-1 to TRBJ2-2; D gene unclear. The material sequenced was blood. The source is a woman aged 18-35 years with Graves' hyperthyroidism. In DNA, the CDR3 is TGCAGTGCTAGCTACTCAGGTACCGGGGAGCTGTTTTTT. It translates to CSASYSGTGELFF.